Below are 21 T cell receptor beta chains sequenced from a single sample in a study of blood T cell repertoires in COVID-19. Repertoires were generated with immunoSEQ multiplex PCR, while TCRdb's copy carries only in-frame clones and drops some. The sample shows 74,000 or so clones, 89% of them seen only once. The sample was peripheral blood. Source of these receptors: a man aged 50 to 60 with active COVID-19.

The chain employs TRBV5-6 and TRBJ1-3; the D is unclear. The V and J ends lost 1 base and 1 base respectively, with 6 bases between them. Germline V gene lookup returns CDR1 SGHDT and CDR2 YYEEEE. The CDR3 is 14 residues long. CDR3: CASSLLRSGNTIYF. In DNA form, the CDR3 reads TGTGCCAGCAGCTTGCTGAGATCTGGAAACACCATATATTTT.

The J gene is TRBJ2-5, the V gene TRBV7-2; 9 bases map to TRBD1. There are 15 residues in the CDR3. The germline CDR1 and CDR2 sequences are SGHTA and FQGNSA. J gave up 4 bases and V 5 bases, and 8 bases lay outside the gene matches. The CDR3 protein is CASSLNTGGGETQYF. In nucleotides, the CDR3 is TGTGCCAGCAGCCTAAACACAGGGGGCGGAGAGACCCAGTACTTC. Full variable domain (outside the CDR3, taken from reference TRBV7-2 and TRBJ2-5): GAGVSQSPSNKVTEKGKDVELRCDPISGHTALYWYRQSLGQGLEFLIYFQGNSAPDKSGLPSDRFSAERTGGSVSTLTIQRTQQEDSAVYLCASSLNTGGGETQYFGPGTRLLVL.

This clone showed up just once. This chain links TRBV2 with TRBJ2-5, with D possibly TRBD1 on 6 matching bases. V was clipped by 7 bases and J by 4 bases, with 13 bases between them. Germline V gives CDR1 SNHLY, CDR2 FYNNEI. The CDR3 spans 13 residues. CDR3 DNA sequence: TGTGCCAGCAACAGGGTATCGGGAGAGACCCAGTACTTC. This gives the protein CASNRVSGETQYF.

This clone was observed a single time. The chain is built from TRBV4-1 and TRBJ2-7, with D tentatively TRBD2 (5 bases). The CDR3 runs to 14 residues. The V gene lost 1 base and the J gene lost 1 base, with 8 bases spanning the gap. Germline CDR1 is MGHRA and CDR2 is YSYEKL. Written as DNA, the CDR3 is TGCGCCAGCAGCCAAGGTGAGGGTTCCTACGAGCAGTACTTC. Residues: CASSQGEGSYEQYF.

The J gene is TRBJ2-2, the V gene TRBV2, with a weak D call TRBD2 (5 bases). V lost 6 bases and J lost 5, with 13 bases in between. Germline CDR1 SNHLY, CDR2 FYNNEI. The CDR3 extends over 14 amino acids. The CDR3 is CASSESGLTGELFF. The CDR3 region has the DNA TGTGCCAGCAGCGAATCGGGGTTAACCGGGGAGCTGTTTTTT.

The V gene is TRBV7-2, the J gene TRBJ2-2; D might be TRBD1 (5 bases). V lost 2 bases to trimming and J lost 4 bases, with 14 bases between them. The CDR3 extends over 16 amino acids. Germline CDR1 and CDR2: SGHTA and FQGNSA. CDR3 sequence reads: CASSLSVTGRTGELFF. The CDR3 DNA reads TGTGCCAGCAGCTTATCGGTTACAGGACGCACCGGGGAGCTGTTTTTT.

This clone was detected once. The CDR3 is CASSPVKSGTGYHEQYF. The CDR3 nucleotides are TGTGCCAGCTCACCAGTGAAATCCGGGACAGGCTACCACGAGCAGTACTTC. This sequence joins TRBV18 and TRBJ2-7; 8 nucleotides match TRBD1. With V trimmed by 2 bases and J by 5 bases, 14 bases remained unmatched. Per the germline V gene, CDR1 is KGHSH and CDR2 is LQKENI. CDR3 length: 17 amino acids.

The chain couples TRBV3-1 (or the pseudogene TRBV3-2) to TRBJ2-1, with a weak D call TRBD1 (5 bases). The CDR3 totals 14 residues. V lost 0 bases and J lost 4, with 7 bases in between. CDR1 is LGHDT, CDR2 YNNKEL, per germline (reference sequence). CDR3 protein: CASSQDRQYNEQFF. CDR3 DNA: TGTGCCAGCAGCCAAGATAGACAGTACAATGAGCAGTTCTTC.

The DNA of the CDR3 is TGTGCCAGCAGCGGACAGGGTGGAGACTACAATGAGCAGTTCTTC. Amino acids: CASSGQGGDYNEQFF. This chain joins TRBV13 and TRBJ2-1; TRBD1 matches 8 bases. The germline V gene has CDR1 PRHDT and CDR2 FYEKMQ (reference sequence). The length of the CDR3 is 15 residues. Trimming cost V 5 bases and J 3 bases; bases outside gene matches: 6.

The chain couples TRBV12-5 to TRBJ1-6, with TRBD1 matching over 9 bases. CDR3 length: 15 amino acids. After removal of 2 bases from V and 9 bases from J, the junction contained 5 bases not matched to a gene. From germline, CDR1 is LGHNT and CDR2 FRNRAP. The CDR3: CASGLSLDRGSPLHF. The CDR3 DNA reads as TGTGCTAGTGGTTTGTCCCTGGACAGGGGTTCACCCCTCCACTTT.

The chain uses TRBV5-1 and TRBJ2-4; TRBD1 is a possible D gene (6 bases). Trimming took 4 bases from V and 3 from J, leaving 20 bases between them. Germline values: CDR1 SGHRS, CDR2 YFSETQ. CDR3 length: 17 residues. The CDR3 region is CASSGPDRQNYKNIQYF. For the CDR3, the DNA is TGCGCCAGCAGCGGACCGGACAGACAAAATTACAAAAACATTCAGTACTTC.

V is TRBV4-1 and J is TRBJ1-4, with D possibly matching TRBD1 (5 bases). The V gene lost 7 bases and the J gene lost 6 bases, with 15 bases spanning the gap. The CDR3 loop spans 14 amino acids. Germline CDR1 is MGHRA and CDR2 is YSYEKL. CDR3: CASNSLGLDEKLFF. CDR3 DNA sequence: TGCGCCAGCAACTCGTTGGGGCTGGATGAAAAACTGTTTTTT.

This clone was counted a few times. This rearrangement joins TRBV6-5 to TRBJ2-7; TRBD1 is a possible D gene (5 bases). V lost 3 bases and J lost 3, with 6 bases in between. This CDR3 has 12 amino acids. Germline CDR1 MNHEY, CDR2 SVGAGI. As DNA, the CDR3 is TGTGCCAGCAGTTATAGGGGCTACGAGCAGTACTTC. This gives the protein CASSYRGYEQYF.

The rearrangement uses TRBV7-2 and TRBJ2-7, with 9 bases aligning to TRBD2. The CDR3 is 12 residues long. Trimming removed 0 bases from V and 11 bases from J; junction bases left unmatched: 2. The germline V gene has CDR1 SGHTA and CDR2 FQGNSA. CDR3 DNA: TGTGCCAGCAGCTTAGCCCGCGGGGGGGAGTACTTC. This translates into CASSLARGGEYF.

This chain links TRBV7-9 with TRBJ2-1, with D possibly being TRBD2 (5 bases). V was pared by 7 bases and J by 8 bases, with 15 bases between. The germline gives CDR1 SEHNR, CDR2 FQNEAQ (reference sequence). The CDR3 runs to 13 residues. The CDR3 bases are TGTGCCAGCACCCCGGGTAGCGTCGATGAGCAGTTCTTC. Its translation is CASTPGSVDEQFF.

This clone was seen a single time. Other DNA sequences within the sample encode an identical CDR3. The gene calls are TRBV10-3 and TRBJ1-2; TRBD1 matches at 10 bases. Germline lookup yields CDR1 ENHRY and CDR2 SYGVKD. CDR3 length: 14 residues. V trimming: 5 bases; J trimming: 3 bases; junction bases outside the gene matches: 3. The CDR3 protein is CAISRTGGDYGYTF. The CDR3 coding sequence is TGTGCCATCAGTAGGACAGGGGGTGACTATGGCTACACCTTC.

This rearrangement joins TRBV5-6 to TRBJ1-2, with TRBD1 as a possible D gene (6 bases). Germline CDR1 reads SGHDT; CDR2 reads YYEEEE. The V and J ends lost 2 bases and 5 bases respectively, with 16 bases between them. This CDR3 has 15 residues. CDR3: CASSLQGTKSYGYTF. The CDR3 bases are TGTGCCAGCAGCTTACAGGGAACAAAGTCGTATGGCTACACCTTC. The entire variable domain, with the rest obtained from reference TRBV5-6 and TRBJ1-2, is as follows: DAGVTQSPTHLIKTRGQQVTLRCSPKSGHDTVSWYQQALGQGPQFIFQYYEEEERQRGNFPDRFSGHQFPNYSSELNVNALLLGDSALYLCASSLQGTKSYGYTFGSGTRLTVV.

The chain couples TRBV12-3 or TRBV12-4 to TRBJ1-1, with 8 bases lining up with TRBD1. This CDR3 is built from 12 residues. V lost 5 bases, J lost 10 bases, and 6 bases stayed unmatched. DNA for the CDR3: TGTGCCAGCAGTCCGGACAGGGCCAGAGCTTTCTTT. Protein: CASSPDRARAFF.

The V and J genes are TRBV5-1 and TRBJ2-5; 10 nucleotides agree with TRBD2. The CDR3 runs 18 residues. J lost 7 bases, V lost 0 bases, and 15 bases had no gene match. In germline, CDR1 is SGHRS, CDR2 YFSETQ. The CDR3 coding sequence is TGCGCCAGCAGCTTGGGGGTATTAACTAGCGGGGTAACCGCGACCCAGTACTTC. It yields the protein CASSLGVLTSGVTATQYF.

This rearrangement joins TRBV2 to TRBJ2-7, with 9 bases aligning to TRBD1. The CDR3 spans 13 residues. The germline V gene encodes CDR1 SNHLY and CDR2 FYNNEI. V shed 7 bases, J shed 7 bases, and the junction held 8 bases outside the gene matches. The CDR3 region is CASTRDRAGEQYF. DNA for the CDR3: TGTGCCAGCACCCGGGACAGGGCAGGGGAGCAGTACTTC.

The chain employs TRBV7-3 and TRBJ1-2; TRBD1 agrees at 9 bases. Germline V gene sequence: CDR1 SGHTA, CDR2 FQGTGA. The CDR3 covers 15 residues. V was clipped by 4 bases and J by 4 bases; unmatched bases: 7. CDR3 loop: CASSSTGTGSYGYTF. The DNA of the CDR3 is TGTGCCAGCAGCTCTACCGGGACAGGGTCCTATGGCTACACCTTC.